Listed below are T cell receptor beta chains from one sample, sequenced in a study of OX40 agonist ivuxolimab in advanced cancers. Assay: immunoSEQ multiplex PCR; the TCRdb copy retains only in-frame clones and omits some. Of tens of thousands of clones in the sample, roughly 88% were seen once. The starting material was CD4+ or CD8+ T cells sorted from blood, obtained in a trial of the OX40 agonist ivuxolimab. The receptors shown here come from an adult with an advanced solid tumor such as melanoma, head and neck, liver or kidney cancer. CDR3s include the opening cysteine and the closing phenylalanine or tryptophan. D genes are given only for firm matches. Clone size appears in some rows only: once, few, many, or a class for an expanded clone.

cdr3_length,clone_size,d_call,v_call,j_call,cdr3_nt,cdr3_aa
12,NA,TRBD1,TRBV19,TRBJ1-2,TGTGCCAGTTTCAGGGGGCTCAATGGCTACACCTTC,CASFRGLNGYTF
13,NA,NA,TRBV11-3,TRBJ1-1,TGTGCCAGCAGCTTAGCATCAGGTGTGCCGCAGGGCTTT,CASSLASGVPQGF
13,NA,NA,TRBV5-6,TRBJ2-2,TGTGCCAGCAGCTTGGCCGGCACCGGGGAGCGGTTTTTT,CASSLAGTGERFF
14,NA,NA,TRBV5-1,TRBJ2-1,TGCGCCAGCAGCTTCGGGGGCTCCTACAATGAGCAGTTCTTC,CASSFGGSYNEQFF
14,NA,TRBD2,TRBV5-4,TRBJ2-7,TGTGCCAGCAGCTTGGATAGCGGGACTAACGAGCAGTACTTC,CASSLDSGTNEQYF
12,NA,TRBD2,TRBV7-8,TRBJ2-7,TGTGCCAGCAGCACCGGGACTAGCGGGAAGAACTTC,CASSTGTSGKNF
11,NA,NA,TRBV28,TRBJ2-7,TGTGCCAGCAGTGAACGGACAGCGCAGTACTTC,CASSERTAQYF
15,NA,NA,TRBV28,TRBJ2-6,TGTGCCAGCAGATCAGGGGGGACCGGGGCCAACGTCCTGACTTTC,CASRSGGTGANVLTF
12,NA,NA,TRBV28,TRBJ2-5,TGTGCCAGCAGTTTCCGGGATATCACCCAGTACTTC,CASSFRDITQYF
14,NA,NA,TRBV27,TRBJ2-3,TGTGCCAGCAGTTTGTGGGGCGGCACAGATACGCAGTATTTT,CASSLWGGTDTQYF
12,NA,TRBD1,TRBV6-1,TRBJ2-2,TGTGCCAGCAGCAGGGGGCCCGGGGAGCTGTTTTTT,CASSRGPGELFF
16,NA,TRBD2,TRBV5-6,TRBJ2-3,TGTGCCAGCAGCCCGGCCGGGACTAGGCGTACAGATACGCAGTATTTT,CASSPAGTRRTDTQYF
14,once,NA,TRBV2,TRBJ2-1,TGTGCCAGCAGGGTGGTAAGCTCCTACAATGAGCAGTTCTTC,CASRVVSSYNEQFF
12,few,NA,TRBV30,TRBJ1-1,TGTGCCTGGAGTTTTCAGAACACTGAAGCTTTCTTT,CAWSFQNTEAFF
13,NA,NA,TRBV13,TRBJ2-5,TGTGCCAGCAGCATACAGGGTTGGGAGACCCAGTACTTC,CASSIQGWETQYF
17,NA,TRBD1,TRBV19,TRBJ1-2,TGTGCCAGTAGTACCCCCGGGACAGGGGGGGAGGGAGATGGCTACACCTTC,CASSTPGTGGEGDGYTF
13,NA,TRBD1,TRBV2,TRBJ2-2,TGTGCCAGCAGTGAAATGGGACAGGGAGAGCTGTTTTTT,CASSEMGQGELFF
17,NA,TRBD1,TRBV30,TRBJ1-2,TGTGCCTGGAGTGTATGGGACAGCCGAATAATTAACTATGGCTACACCTTC,CAWSVWDSRIINYGYTF
11,NA,NA,TRBV2,TRBJ2-3,TGTGCCAGCGGCTTCTCGGATACGCAGTATTTT,CASGFSDTQYF
14,NA,NA,TRBV18,TRBJ1-4,TGTGCCAGCTCACCCCCCGGGACGGACGAAAAACTGTTTTTT,CASSPPGTDEKLFF
14,NA,NA,TRBV5-6,TRBJ2-7,TGTGCCAGCAGCTTGGATAGGGGGACCTACGAGCAGTACTTC,CASSLDRGTYEQYF
14,NA,NA,TRBV9,TRBJ2-3,TGTGCCAGCAGCGTAGACGGCAGCACAGATACGCAGTATTTT,CASSVDGSTDTQYF
15,NA,TRBD2,TRBV6-5,TRBJ2-5,TGTGCCAGCAGGGAGGGACTAGCCTTTAAAGAGACCCAGTACTTC,CASREGLAFKETQYF
16,once,TRBD2,TRBV11-2,TRBJ2-1,TGTGCCAGCAGCTTACTGGGTGCTAGCGGGAGTAATGAGCAGTTCTTC,CASSLLGASGSNEQFF
15,NA,NA,TRBV7-9,TRBJ1-4,TGTGCCAGCAGCCTAGGCGGGGCCCTTAATGAAAAACTGTTTTTT,CASSLGGALNEKLFF
16,NA,TRBD2,TRBV18,TRBJ2-3,TGTGCCAGCTCACCACCACTAGCGGGAGTAACAGATACGCAGTATTTT,CASSPPLAGVTDTQYF
13,NA,NA,TRBV18,TRBJ1-1,TGTGCCAGCTCACCACTGGGAGGTACTGAAGCTTTCTTT,CASSPLGGTEAFF
13,NA,NA,TRBV5-7,TRBJ2-1,TGTGCCAGCAGTCATCCCTCACTCAATGAGCAGTTCTTC,CASSHPSLNEQFF
15,NA,NA,TRBV11-2,TRBJ2-1,TGTGCCAGCAGCTTAGACTTGGGATCGAGGAATGAGCAGTTCTTC,CASSLDLGSRNEQFF
12,NA,TRBD2,TRBV6-5,TRBJ2-7,TGTGCCAGCAGTGCCGGGGGGGGAGAGCAGTACTTC,CASSAGGGEQYF
14,NA,TRBD1,TRBV2,TRBJ2-5,TGTGCCAGCATAGGGACAGCTCCCTCGGGGACCCAGTACTTC,CASIGTAPSGTQYF
17,once,NA,TRBV10-2,TRBJ2-2,TGCGCCAGCAGTTCCGGGCTGGTCTCGCCGAACACCGGGGAGCTGTTTTTT,CASSSGLVSPNTGELFF
14,NA,NA,TRBV14,TRBJ1-2,TGTGCCAGCAGCCCCGACACCTCGAACTATGGCTACACCTTC,CASSPDTSNYGYTF
16,NA,NA,TRBV10-3,TRBJ1-2,TGTGCCATCAGTGAGTCAAGAGCGGGCGGCGCTACTGGCTACACCTTC,CAISESRAGGATGYTF
14,NA,TRBD2,TRBV30,TRBJ2-3,TGTGCCTGGAGGACTAGCGGAGGGAGAGATACGCAGTATTTT,CAWRTSGGRDTQYF
15,NA,NA,TRBV6-1,TRBJ2-7,TGTGCCAGCAGTCGGGGGACCTCAGGGCCTTACGAGCAGTACTTC,CASSRGTSGPYEQYF
14,NA,NA,TRBV2,TRBJ1-5,TGTGCCAGCAGCGCCTGGAGGGCCAATCAGCCCCAGCATTTT,CASSAWRANQPQHF
12,NA,NA,TRBV2,TRBJ2-1,TGTGCCAGCAGTGAAGGCCTCAAGGAGCAGTTCTTC,CASSEGLKEQFF